These T cell receptor beta chains were read from a single sample in a study of T cell responses to AZD1222 COVID-19 vaccine. The method was immunoSEQ multiplex PCR; TCRdb's version includes in-frame clones alone and lacks a portion of them. The repertoire holds some 70,000 clones, with around 83% as singletons. Sequencing used peripheral blood, obtained on day 0 of AZD1222 vaccination. The receptors originated from an adult in good health. CDR3s include the opening cysteine and the closing phenylalanine or tryptophan. A D gene is named only where the DNA matches it firmly. Rows give clone size only sometimes, using once, few, many, or a class for an expanded clone.

V	D	J	size	DNA	CDR3
TRBV6-5	-	TRBJ1-1	-	TGTGCCAGCAGTTACTCGGGGAATATGCGAGCTGAAGCTTTCTTT	CASSYSGNMRAEAFF
TRBV7-2	TRBD2	TRBJ2-1	-	TGTGCCAGCAGCCGGACTAGCGGGCCTTACAATGAGCAGTTCTTC	CASSRTSGPYNEQFF
TRBV11-2	-	TRBJ1-2	-	TGTGCCAGCAGCTTAGCGGGGAACTATGGCTACACCTTC	CASSLAGNYGYTF
TRBV5-4	-	TRBJ1-3	once	TGTGCCAGCAGCCCGGGGGGGTTTGGAAACACCATATATTTT	CASSPGGFGNTIYF
TRBV10-3	-	TRBJ1-4	few	TGTGCCATCAGTGATGCAGCTAATACGGAAAAACTGTTTTTT	CAISDAANTEKLFF
TRBV7-2	-	TRBJ2-1	medium-sized	TGTGCCAGCAGCTTAGGGCTGGGACATCACTACAATGAGCAGTTCTTC	CASSLGLGHHYNEQFF
TRBV28	TRBD1	TRBJ2-7	-	TGTGCCAGCAGTTCCCCAGACAGGGTGTCCTACGAGCAGTACTTC	CASSSPDRVSYEQYF
TRBV5-3	-	TRBJ2-3	-	TGTGCCAGAAGCTTAGGGAGGTCCGGGACTGTAAGTTCAGATACGCAGTATTTT	CARSLGRSGTVSSDTQYF
TRBV21-1	-	TRBJ2-7	-	TGTGCCAGCAGCCCCATTTGCGAGCAGTACTTC	CASSPICEQYF
TRBV6-2/TRBV6-3	-	TRBJ2-2	-	TGTGCCAGCAGTCCGCTTCACACCGGGGAGCTGTTTTTT	CASSPLHTGELFF
TRBV7-9	-	TRBJ1-2	-	TGTGCCAGCAGCTTTATGGGAATCAACTATGGCTACACCTTC	CASSFMGINYGYTF
TRBV5-4	TRBD1	TRBJ1-2	few	TGTGCCAGCAGCCGAGGGGGCGCGGGGGGCTACACCTTC	CASSRGGAGGYTF
TRBV19	TRBD1	TRBJ1-4	-	TGTGCCAGTAGTATGATGGGACAGGGAGACTCAACTAATGAAAAACTGTTTTTT	CASSMMGQGDSTNEKLFF
TRBV4-2	-	TRBJ1-2	-	TGTGCCAGCAGCCAAGAACTTCAGAGTCCTAACTATGGCTACACCTTC	CASSQELQSPNYGYTF
TRBV19	-	TRBJ2-3	-	TGTGCCAGTAGTATTCAGGTACCAGATACGCAGTATTTT	CASSIQVPDTQYF
TRBV2	TRBD1	TRBJ1-1	-	TGTGCCAGCAGTGAAGCCCTGAGACAGGGGGCGGCAGCTTTCTTT	CASSEALRQGAAAFF
TRBV28	-	TRBJ2-4	-	TGTGCCAGCAGTTTAACCCTTACCCCTTTTCAGTACTTC	CASSLTLTPFQYF
TRBV11-2	-	TRBJ2-7	-	TGTGCCAGCAGCTTGGGGGTCGGTCGGACCTACGAGCAGTACTTC	CASSLGVGRTYEQYF
TRBV6-5	TRBD1	TRBJ2-7	-	TGTGCCACGACAGGGTTGAGGGAGCAGTACTTC	CATTGLREQYF
TRBV5-1	-	TRBJ2-2	-	TGCGCCAGCAGCCAAAGCTCTGGGTACCAGGCAGTCGGGGAGCTGTTTTTT	CASSQSSGYQAVGELFF
TRBV7-9	TRBD1	TRBJ2-3	-	TGTGCCAGCAGCTTAGGCTTTTTCAGGGGGCGAAGGACCACAGATACGCAGTATTTT	CASSLGFFRGRRTTDTQYF
TRBV27	-	TRBJ2-5	-	TGTGCCAGCAGGTCGGCAGGGGGGCCCCAAGAGACCCAGTACTTC	CASRSAGGPQETQYF
TRBV27	-	TRBJ1-5	-	TGTGCCAGCCCCAGGGACAGCAATCAGCCCCAGCATTTT	CASPRDSNQPQHF
TRBV20-1	-	TRBJ1-1	-	TGCAGTGGCGCCGTGAACACTGAAGCTTTCTTT	CSGAVNTEAFF
TRBV11-1	-	TRBJ1-1	-	TGTGCCAGCAGCTCCTCCAGGGCCACTGAAGCTTTCTTT	CASSSSRATEAFF
TRBV3-1/TRBV3-2	-	TRBJ2-2	-	TGTGCCAGCAGCCAAGGAGGGCGCACCGGGGAGCTGTTTTTT	CASSQGGRTGELFF
TRBV28	TRBD2	TRBJ2-1	-	TGTGCCAGCAGTCTTCCCCCAGGTCGGGGGGTCTACAATGAGCAGTTCTTC	CASSLPPGRGVYNEQFF
TRBV5-8	TRBD1	TRBJ2-7	-	TGTGCCAGCAGCTCAGGGACAGTCGAGCAGTACTTC	CASSSGTVEQYF
TRBV28	-	TRBJ1-3	-	TGTGCCAGCAGTGGAGGAGGGTTGAGCTCTGGAAACACCATATATTTT	CASSGGGLSSGNTIYF
TRBV3-1/TRBV3-2	-	TRBJ2-1	-	TGTGCCAGCAGCCATCGAGGGACCAGGGGTGATGAGCAGTTCTTC	CASSHRGTRGDEQFF
TRBV12-3/TRBV12-4	-	TRBJ1-1	-	TGTGCCAGCAGTTTATACGGGAACACTGAAGCTTTCTTT	CASSLYGNTEAFF
TRBV5-4	TRBD2	TRBJ2-2	-	TGTGCCAGCAGCCCTCAGCGGGGGGCGGGCACCGGGGAGCTGTTTTTT	CASSPQRGAGTGELFF
TRBV2	-	TRBJ1-1	-	TGTGCCAGCAGTGAAGATAAGGGTACCAACACTGAAGCTTTCTTT	CASSEDKGTNTEAFF
TRBV28	-	TRBJ1-2	-	TGTGCCAGCAGTTCCATGTCGCGCAGGTTCTATGGCTACACCTTC	CASSSMSRRFYGYTF
TRBV25-1	TRBD1	TRBJ1-1	-	TGTGCCAGCAAGACAGGGGGCACTGAAGCTTTCTTT	CASKTGGTEAFF
TRBV7-9	-	TRBJ2-1	-	TGTGCCAGCAGCTTAGGGAGGATTGGGCCCGACGTCGATGAGCAGTTCTTC	CASSLGRIGPDVDEQFF
TRBV29-1	TRBD1	TRBJ1-1	-	TGCAGCGTTGAAAGATTATCAGGGGGTAGTGAAGCTTTCTTT	CSVERLSGGSEAFF
TRBV28	TRBD2	TRBJ2-7	once	TGTGCCAGCAGTTTGGTTAGCGGGTCCTTACTGGGCGAGCAGTACTTC	CASSLVSGSLLGEQYF
TRBV18	-	TRBJ1-1	-	TGTGCCAGCTCACCTAGACAGGCAGGACAAACTGAAGCTTTCTTT	CASSPRQAGQTEAFF
TRBV4-1	-	TRBJ1-4	-	TGCGCCAGCAGCCAAGAGTCGGGCGTTGTTGAAAAACTGTTTTTT	CASSQESGVVEKLFF
TRBV2	TRBD1	TRBJ1-5	once	TGTGCCAGCAGGCAGGGGATGACAGGGCAGCCCCAGCATTTT	CASRQGMTGQPQHF
TRBV6-1	TRBD1	TRBJ1-2	-	TGTGCCAGCAGTGAAGGGGGAGGGGGCAATGGCTACACCTTC	CASSEGGGGNGYTF
TRBV28	-	TRBJ1-3	-	TGTGCCAGCAGGTCCACTATGGGAGTTAGGTCTGGAAACACCATATATTTT	CASRSTMGVRSGNTIYF
TRBV6-6	-	TRBJ1-3	-	TGTGCCAGCAGACAGCCGGGGCTAGGGGGAAACACCATATATTTT	CASRQPGLGGNTIYF
TRBV15	TRBD1	TRBJ2-3	many	TGTGCCACCAGCTTGGACAGGGGTACAGATACGCAGTATTTT	CATSLDRGTDTQYF
TRBV6-2/TRBV6-3	-	TRBJ1-3	-	TGTGCCAGCAGTTCGTTCCCGGGACGGCTTGACTCCATATATTTT	CASSSFPGRLDSIYF
TRBV6-5	-	TRBJ1-1	once	TGTGCCAGCAGGGGTTGGGGGCGCGGTGAAGCTTTCTTT	CASRGWGRGEAFF
TRBV5-4	-	TRBJ1-1	few	TGTGCCAGCAGCGAAGGTCGGCACACTGAAGCTTTCTTT	CASSEGRHTEAFF
TRBV3-1/TRBV3-2	-	TRBJ2-1	-	TGTGCCAGCAGCCGGACGGAGTCCAATGAGCAGTTCTTC	CASSRTESNEQFF
TRBV30	TRBD1	TRBJ1-5	-	TGTGCCTGGGCCTCAGGGGGCCATCAGCCCCAGCATTTT	CAWASGGHQPQHF
TRBV4-1	TRBD1	TRBJ1-4	once	TGCGCCAGCAGCCCGCTTCCCGGGACAGCGAATGAAAAACTGTTTTTT	CASSPLPGTANEKLFF
TRBV9	-	TRBJ2-2	-	TGTGCCAGCAGCGTTAATACAGGGCCCGGGGAGCTGTTTTTT	CASSVNTGPGELFF
TRBV7-3	-	TRBJ2-3	once	TGTGCCAGCAGCTCCAGCGGTCAGAGGGATACGCAGTATTTT	CASSSSGQRDTQYF
TRBV15	-	TRBJ1-1	-	TGTGCCACCAGCAGACCCGAGACAGGCTCAGAAGCTTTCTTT	CATSRPETGSEAFF
TRBV27	TRBD1	TRBJ1-1	-	TGTGCCAGCAGTTTATTAGGGGGCCTGAACACTGAAGCTTTCTTT	CASSLLGGLNTEAFF
TRBV7-2	TRBD1	TRBJ2-7	-	TGTGCCAGCAGCTTACTGCAGGGGACAGACGAGCAGTACTTC	CASSLLQGTDEQYF